What follows is one T cell receptor (beta chain) and its context. Its antigen remains unknown. At one end, the junction sequence differs from germline, possibly due to a read error. This sample stems from a study of cytomegalovirus exposure and HLA in healthy donors. Study background: Across 350 to 500 genotyped donors, about 80% landed in the Caucasian-associated ancestry cluster.

The CDR3 consists of 17 residues. Germline V CDR1 and CDR2: SGHKS, YYEKEE (reference sequence). General study results and limits: According to reports, the classifier identified cytomegalovirus status with high specificity and sensitivity. Some V segments could not be told apart, so they were left out, TRBV6-2 and TRBV6-3 among them.

PCR used 60 Vbeta primers and 13 Jbeta primers. Sequenced by immunoSEQ multiplex PCR; TCRdb stores in-frame clones only, minus some. Here the sample spans about 160,000 clones, 80% to 85% being singletons. The receptor was derived from a boy aged 2 to 9 in good health and CMV-seronegative. The chain couples TRBV5-5 to TRBJ2-7; 12 nucleotides agree with TRBD2. Sequenced: PBMCs. The CDR3 sequence: CASSLGLAGGSSYEQYF. The CDR3, as DNA: TGTGCCAGCAGTTTGGGACTAGCGGGCGGAAGCTCCTACGAGCAGTACTTC. The full variable domain, completed using reference TRBV5-5 and TRBJ2-7, is DAGVTQSPTHLIKTRGQQVTLRCSPISGHKSVSWYQQVLGQGPQFIFQYYEKEERGRGNFPDRFSARQFPNYSSELNVNALLLGDSALYLCASSLGLAGGSSYEQYFGPGTRLTVT.